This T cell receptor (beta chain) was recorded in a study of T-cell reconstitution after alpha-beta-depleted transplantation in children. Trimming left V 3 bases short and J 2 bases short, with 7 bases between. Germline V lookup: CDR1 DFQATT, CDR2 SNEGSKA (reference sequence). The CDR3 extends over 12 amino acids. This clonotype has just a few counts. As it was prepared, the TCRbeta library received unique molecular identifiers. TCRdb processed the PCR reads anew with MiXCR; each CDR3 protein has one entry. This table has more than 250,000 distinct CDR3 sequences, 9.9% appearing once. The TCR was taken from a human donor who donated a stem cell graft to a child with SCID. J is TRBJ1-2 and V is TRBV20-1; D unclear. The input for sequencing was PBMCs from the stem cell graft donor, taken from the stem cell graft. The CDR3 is CSASSQNYGYTF. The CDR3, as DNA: TGCAGTGCTAGCTCGCAAAACTATGGCTACACCTTC.